The rows below give T cell receptor beta chains drawn from one sample of a study of metastatic and nonmetastatic thyroid tumors. TCRdb re-called the PCR reads via MiXCR. This sample yields around 38,000 clones, of which about 24% are seen a single time; around 9.5% belongs to the top ten. Sequenced material: blood. These receptors were collected from a female donor with papillary thyroid cancer or a benign thyroid nodule (not recorded which). Some clones in this sample may be carry-over from other donors' samples. Each CDR3 is given with its conserved first and last residue. Fields, in order: clone size, V gene, J gene, CDR3 protein. Rows give clone size only sometimes, using once, few, many, or a class for an expanded clone.

size: -; V: TRBV6-1; J: TRBJ1-2; CDR3: CASSLGQGRSYGYTF
size: once; V: TRBV5-1; J: TRBJ2-2; CDR3: CASRGSAGAPTGELFF
size: -; V: TRBV6-1; J: TRBJ2-3; CDR3: CASTPASGTDTQYF
size: few; V: TRBV6-1; J: TRBJ1-6; CDR3: CATRNIAFGHNSPLHF
size: -; V: TRBV4-1; J: TRBJ1-6; CDR3: CASSQDPGLINSPLHF
size: -; V: TRBV7-8; J: TRBJ1-5; CDR3: CASSIRDSVYQPQHF
size: -; V: TRBV2; J: TRBJ2-4; CDR3: CASSSWQAVTHIQYF
size: -; V: TRBV12-3/TRBV12-4; J: TRBJ2-1; CDR3: CASIAGSLLYNEQFF
size: few; V: TRBV19; J: TRBJ1-4; CDR3: CASSMGEKLFF
size: many; V: TRBV15; J: TRBJ2-6; CDR3: CATSPQGQGSGANVLTF
size: -; V: TRBV4-2; J: TRBJ2-6; CDR3: CASSQAGQGLSGANVLTF
size: many; V: TRBV2; J: TRBJ2-2; CDR3: CASSQIGRNTGELFF
size: many; V: TRBV3-1; J: TRBJ2-1; CDR3: CASSLATGPNNEQFF
size: -; V: TRBV11-1; J: TRBJ2-1; CDR3: CASSPLGGSRYEQFF
size: medium-sized; V: TRBV6-6; J: TRBJ2-2; CDR3: CASRTYEGSLFDTGELFF
size: few; V: TRBV25-1; J: TRBJ2-7; CDR3: CASSEGMGVGEQYF
size: many; V: TRBV6-1; J: TRBJ2-5; CDR3: CASRQGGETQYF
size: -; V: TRBV5-4; J: TRBJ2-2; CDR3: CASSQGMAPGELFF
size: many; V: TRBV5-4; J: TRBJ2-3; CDR3: CASSQDGLNTQYF
size: -; V: TRBV7-2; J: TRBJ2-7; CDR3: CASSISGMGRWEQYF
size: few; V: TRBV12-3/TRBV12-4; J: TRBJ1-1; CDR3: CASSLVGKLITEAFF
size: many; V: TRBV29-1; J: TRBJ2-5; CDR3: CSARDGRETQYF
size: many; V: TRBV9; J: TRBJ2-1; CDR3: CASSVDRWGYNEQFF
size: few; V: TRBV28; J: TRBJ1-2; CDR3: CASIAEGTGGVYTF
size: many; V: TRBV9; J: TRBJ1-3; CDR3: CASTDPSGNTIYF
size: -; V: TRBV20-1; J: TRBJ2-3; CDR3: CSARYPGTGYTQYF
size: many; V: TRBV19; J: TRBJ2-5; CDR3: CASSIVGGGGETQYF
size: many; V: TRBV5-6; J: TRBJ1-3; CDR3: CASGSGTGGLFTGNTIYF
size: medium-sized; V: TRBV6-1; J: TRBJ1-1; CDR3: CASSPKIWNTEAFF
size: -; V: TRBV7-2; J: TRBJ2-7; CDR3: CASSLANSGGTSSYEQYF
size: -; V: TRBV28; J: TRBJ1-5; CDR3: CAGNSGTDYQPQHF
size: -; V: TRBV6-1; J: TRBJ2-2; CDR3: CASSPPRDRRAGELFF
size: -; V: TRBV11-1; J: TRBJ2-3; CDR3: CASILGNSRGTDTHYF
size: many; V: TRBV11-2; J: TRBJ2-1; CDR3: CASREREYEQFF
size: -; V: TRBV11-2; J: TRBJ2-7; CDR3: CASSFDPGLAGYHEQYF
size: -; V: TRBV27; J: TRBJ2-7; CDR3: CASSSTAFYEQYF
size: many; V: TRBV5-1; J: TRBJ2-5; CDR3: CASSLGDQGAGLETQYF
size: -; V: TRBV27; J: TRBJ1-3; CDR3: CADPSCTIYF
size: many; V: TRBV6-1; J: TRBJ1-1; CDR3: CASREGRPDTEAFF
size: many; V: TRBV9; J: TRBJ1-3; CDR3: CASSARGNPSGNTIYF
size: few; V: TRBV28; J: TRBJ1-6; CDR3: CASSPGPYGSPLHF
size: many; V: TRBV7-2; J: TRBJ2-2; CDR3: CASSLAPGGELFF
size: -; V: TRBV7-2; J: TRBJ2-5; CDR3: CASSPLGQGSGETQYF
size: many; V: TRBV13; J: TRBJ2-5; CDR3: CASSSSVGETQYF